The entry below describes one TCR beta chain. Its antigen remains unidentified. The data were taken from a study of T cells in Graves' hyperthyroidism and ophthalmopathy. The investigators amplified TCR beta CDR3 regions from RNA transcripts. During a first-round RT-PCR of the TCR CDR3, the HTBI primer set was used. TCRdb passed the multiplex PCR reads through MiXCR, listing each CDR3 protein once. The data hold some 400,000 distinct CDR3 sequences, with roughly 13% observed a single time. Study-wide results and limits: In blood, most of the thyroid clonotypes expanded above 0.001 were also present. Patients with ophthalmopathy were separated from those with stable hyperthyroidism by a 13 V-J model.

It was uncontrolled infection, other autoimmune disease, pregnancy or lactation that excluded patients. Thyroid ultrasound and orbital computed tomography, with clinical symptoms and serum thyroxine and TRAb, informed diagnoses. V lost 3 bases to trimming and J lost 2 bases, with 14 bases between them. Germline-derived CDR1 and CDR2 are LNHDA and SQIVND (reference sequence). The CDR3 sequence is 15 residues long. The V and J genes are TRBV19 and TRBJ2-7; the D is unclear. This receptor was obtained from a man aged 25 to 40 with Graves' hyperthyroidism that later progressed to Graves' ophthalmopathy. The sequencing sample was made of blood. CDR3 protein: CASSILGSPTYEQYF. CDR3 bases: TGTGCCAGTAGTATTTTGGGAAGTCCCACCTACGAGCAGTACTTC.